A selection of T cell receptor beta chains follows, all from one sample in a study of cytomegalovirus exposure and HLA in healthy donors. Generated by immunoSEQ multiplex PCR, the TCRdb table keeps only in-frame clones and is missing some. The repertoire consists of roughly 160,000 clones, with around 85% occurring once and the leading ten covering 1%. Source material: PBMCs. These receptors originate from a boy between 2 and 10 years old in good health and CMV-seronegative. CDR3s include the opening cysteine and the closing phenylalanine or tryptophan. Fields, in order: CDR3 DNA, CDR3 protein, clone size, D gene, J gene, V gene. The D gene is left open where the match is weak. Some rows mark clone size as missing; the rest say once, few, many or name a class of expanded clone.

CDR3nt: TGTGCCTGGGGGACAGGTTCCACCTACGAGCAGTACTTC
CDR3aa: CAWGTGSTYEQYF
abundance: .
d_gene: TRBD1
j_gene: TRBJ2-7
v_gene: TRBV30

CDR3nt: TGCGCCAGCAGTGGGGGGGGCAGAAATCAGCCCCAGCATTTT
CDR3aa: CASSGGGRNQPQHF
abundance: .
d_gene: .
j_gene: TRBJ1-5
v_gene: TRBV10-1

CDR3nt: TGTGCCAGTAGTACTCCACGGACAGGGACGAACCGCAATCAGCCCCAGCATTTT
CDR3aa: CASSTPRTGTNRNQPQHF
abundance: once
d_gene: TRBD1
j_gene: TRBJ1-5
v_gene: TRBV19

CDR3nt: TGTGCCAGCAGCCGGGGTGGGACTAGCGGGAAAGGGTCCTACAATGAGCAGTTCTTC
CDR3aa: CASSRGGTSGKGSYNEQFF
abundance: .
d_gene: TRBD2
j_gene: TRBJ2-1
v_gene: TRBV27

CDR3nt: TGTGCCTGGAGTGCGTCGAGGGGAAACACCATATATTTT
CDR3aa: CAWSASRGNTIYF
abundance: .
d_gene: .
j_gene: TRBJ1-3
v_gene: TRBV30

CDR3nt: TGTGCCAGCAGTTTATCGGGGACTAGCGGGAGGGCCGGAGAGACCCAGTACTTC
CDR3aa: CASSLSGTSGRAGETQYF
abundance: .
d_gene: TRBD2
j_gene: TRBJ2-5
v_gene: TRBV28

CDR3nt: TGTGCCAGCAGTTACTACAGGAACACCGGGGAGCTGTTTTTT
CDR3aa: CASSYYRNTGELFF
abundance: once
d_gene: .
j_gene: TRBJ2-2
v_gene: TRBV6-5

CDR3nt: TGTGCCAGCAGTTTTGAGCAGGGTTATCAGCCCCAGCATTTT
CDR3aa: CASSFEQGYQPQHF
abundance: .
d_gene: .
j_gene: TRBJ1-5
v_gene: TRBV28

CDR3nt: TGCGCCAGCAGTGAGTCATCGACAGGGGATGACTATGGCTACACCTTC
CDR3aa: CASSESSTGDDYGYTF
abundance: .
d_gene: TRBD1
j_gene: TRBJ1-2
v_gene: TRBV10-2

CDR3nt: TGTGCCAGCAGCGTGAGGGGACAGGGTCTCTACGAGCAGTACTTC
CDR3aa: CASSVRGQGLYEQYF
abundance: .
d_gene: TRBD1
j_gene: TRBJ2-7
v_gene: TRBV9

CDR3nt: TGTGCCAGCAGCCAAAGGACAGAGAATGAAAAACTGTTTTTT
CDR3aa: CASSQRTENEKLFF
abundance: .
d_gene: .
j_gene: TRBJ1-4
v_gene: TRBV14

CDR3nt: TGTGCCAGCAGTTATTCTCTATTGAACACTGAAGCTTTCTTT
CDR3aa: CASSYSLLNTEAFF
abundance: once
d_gene: .
j_gene: TRBJ1-1
v_gene: TRBV6-5

CDR3nt: TGTGCCAGCAGTTTCTCGGCGAGGGTTCGCAATCAGCCCCAGCATTTT
CDR3aa: CASSFSARVRNQPQHF
abundance: .
d_gene: .
j_gene: TRBJ1-5
v_gene: TRBV27

CDR3nt: TGTGCCTGGAGTGTAACTAGCTACTACGAGCAGTACTTC
CDR3aa: CAWSVTSYYEQYF
abundance: few
d_gene: .
j_gene: TRBJ2-7
v_gene: TRBV30

CDR3nt: TGTGCCAGCAGTGACAGGTACGATGGCTACACCTTC
CDR3aa: CASSDRYDGYTF
abundance: .
d_gene: .
j_gene: TRBJ1-2
v_gene: TRBV6-1

CDR3nt: TGCAGCGTCTCACTGGGGGGTGGTCGGGAGACCCAGTACTTC
CDR3aa: CSVSLGGGRETQYF
abundance: .
d_gene: .
j_gene: TRBJ2-5
v_gene: TRBV29-1

CDR3nt: TGCGCCAGCAGATCTTACCAAGAGACCCAGTACTTC
CDR3aa: CASRSYQETQYF
abundance: .
d_gene: .
j_gene: TRBJ2-5
v_gene: TRBV5-1

CDR3nt: TGTGCCAGTTCACAGGACAGGGGCACTGAAGCTTTCTTT
CDR3aa: CASSQDRGTEAFF
abundance: few
d_gene: TRBD1
j_gene: TRBJ1-1
v_gene: TRBV19

CDR3nt: TGTGCCAGCAGCTTAGGGACAGGGGAAGAGACCCAGTACTTC
CDR3aa: CASSLGTGEETQYF
abundance: .
d_gene: TRBD1
j_gene: TRBJ2-5
v_gene: TRBV7-8

CDR3nt: TGTGCCAGCAGCCTGGACAGGGACGGCACAGATACGCAGTATTTT
CDR3aa: CASSLDRDGTDTQYF
abundance: .
d_gene: TRBD1
j_gene: TRBJ2-3
v_gene: TRBV28

CDR3nt: TGCGCCAGCAGCGCCGGACAGGGGGCGAATGAGCAGTTCTTC
CDR3aa: CASSAGQGANEQFF
abundance: .
d_gene: TRBD1
j_gene: TRBJ2-1
v_gene: TRBV5-1

CDR3nt: TGTGCCAGCTCCGACTTCGACTCCTACGAGCAGTACTTC
CDR3aa: CASSDFDSYEQYF
abundance: .
d_gene: .
j_gene: TRBJ2-7
v_gene: TRBV7-6

CDR3nt: TGTGCCAGCAGTTCGCTCCGGGAGAGCACAGATACGCAGTATTTT
CDR3aa: CASSSLRESTDTQYF
abundance: .
d_gene: .
j_gene: TRBJ2-3
v_gene: TRBV28

CDR3nt: TGTGCCAGCAGTTACTCAGGGGCCCAAGAGACCCAGTACTTC
CDR3aa: CASSYSGAQETQYF
abundance: .
d_gene: .
j_gene: TRBJ2-5
v_gene: TRBV6-5

CDR3nt: TGTGCCAGCAGCCCCCCCGTCGCGGATACGCAGTATTTT
CDR3aa: CASSPPVADTQYF
abundance: .
d_gene: .
j_gene: TRBJ2-3
v_gene: TRBV5-4

CDR3nt: TGTGCCAGTACAGGGAGCGGGGTGACCGGGGAGCTGTTTTTT
CDR3aa: CASTGSGVTGELFF
abundance: few
d_gene: TRBD2
j_gene: TRBJ2-2
v_gene: TRBV19

CDR3nt: TGCGCCAGCAGCTTGGATCAGGTGGGAGGCGAGCAGTACTTC
CDR3aa: CASSLDQVGGEQYF
abundance: once
d_gene: .
j_gene: TRBJ2-7
v_gene: TRBV5-1

CDR3nt: TGCAGTGCCGCGCTTAATGAGCAGTTCTTC
CDR3aa: CSAALNEQFF
abundance: .
d_gene: .
j_gene: TRBJ2-1
v_gene: TRBV20-1

CDR3nt: TGTGCCAGTAGTATTACGGGCACTGAAGCTTTCTTT
CDR3aa: CASSITGTEAFF
abundance: .
d_gene: .
j_gene: TRBJ1-1
v_gene: TRBV19

CDR3nt: TGTGCCAGCAGCCCTCAAGGACAGCAAGAGACCCAGTACTTC
CDR3aa: CASSPQGQQETQYF
abundance: .
d_gene: .
j_gene: TRBJ2-5
v_gene: TRBV28

CDR3nt: TGTGCCAGCAGCGCCGACGGGATTTGGCATGGCTACACCTTC
CDR3aa: CASSADGIWHGYTF
abundance: many
d_gene: .
j_gene: TRBJ1-2
v_gene: TRBV28

CDR3nt: TGTGCCAGCAGTGCGAACAGGGTGGAACTGTTTTTT
CDR3aa: CASSANRVELFF
abundance: .
d_gene: .
j_gene: TRBJ1-4
v_gene: TRBV27

CDR3nt: TGTGCCAGCAGTTACTCGTTAGGGGACACTGAAGCTTTCTTT
CDR3aa: CASSYSLGDTEAFF
abundance: .
d_gene: .
j_gene: TRBJ1-1
v_gene: TRBV6-5

CDR3nt: TGTGCCAGCAGTGAATACCGGACAGGGGGGACCGGGGAGCTGTTTTTT
CDR3aa: CASSEYRTGGTGELFF
abundance: .
d_gene: TRBD1
j_gene: TRBJ2-2
v_gene: TRBV25-1

CDR3nt: TGTGCCAGCAGCAAGGACAGGGGTCGCGAGCAGTACTTC
CDR3aa: CASSKDRGREQYF
abundance: .
d_gene: TRBD1
j_gene: TRBJ2-7
v_gene: TRBV5-5

CDR3nt: TGTGCCAGCAGTTACTCGAGGTCGTACTACGAGCAGTACTTC
CDR3aa: CASSYSRSYYEQYF
abundance: .
d_gene: .
j_gene: TRBJ2-7
v_gene: TRBV6-6

CDR3nt: TGTGCCAGCAGTCCCCGAGGCCCCCTGCATTTT
CDR3aa: CASSPRGPLHF
abundance: .
d_gene: .
j_gene: TRBJ1-5
v_gene: TRBV28

CDR3nt: TGTGCCAGCAGTGTAGAGACAGGGAATGATGGCTACACCTTC
CDR3aa: CASSVETGNDGYTF
abundance: .
d_gene: TRBD1
j_gene: TRBJ1-2
v_gene: TRBV6-1

CDR3nt: TGTGCCAGTAGTTTCGGACAGGAAGCGTCACCCCTCCACTTT
CDR3aa: CASSFGQEASPLHF
abundance: .
d_gene: TRBD1
j_gene: TRBJ1-6
v_gene: TRBV19

CDR3nt: TGTGCCAGCAGCTCATCCGGGACAGCTACGGCCTATGGCTACACCTTC
CDR3aa: CASSSSGTATAYGYTF
abundance: .
d_gene: TRBD1
j_gene: TRBJ1-2
v_gene: TRBV7-9